Below are 19 T cell receptor beta chains sequenced from a single sample in a study of Graves' ophthalmopathy and Graves' hyperthyroidism. RNA transcripts provided the template for amplifying TCR beta CDR3 regions. After a first-round RT-PCR with HTBI primers, a second-round multiplex PCR was run. Using its own MiXCR run on the multiplex PCR reads, TCRdb lists one record per CDR3 protein. The data contain around 1,000,000 distinct CDR3 sequences, about two fifths of them singletons. What was sequenced was peripheral blood or thyroid tissue (not recorded which). The source of these receptors is an adult man with Graves' hyperthyroidism.

This clonotype was picked up many times. V usage is TRBV15 and J usage is TRBJ1-5, with a possible D match to TRBD1 (5 bases). The CDR3 extends over 13 amino acids. In germline, CDR1 is LNHNV, CDR2 YYDKDF (reference sequence). Trimming cost V 5 bases and J 3 bases, with 8 bases left between them. This chain's CDR3 is CATSLGDNQPQHF. CDR3 coding DNA: TGTGCCACCAGCTTGGGGGACAATCAGCCCCAGCATTTT.

This clonotype has a count of ten or more. The chain has TRBV20-1 and TRBJ2-7, with TRBD1 identical over 7 bases. In germline, CDR1 is DFQATT, CDR2 SNEGSKA (reference sequence). With 6 bases clipped from V and 3 bases from J, the junction kept 8 bases outside the gene matches. This CDR3 region has 13 residues. The CDR3 nucleotides are TGCAGTGCCACCCGGACAGGCGGCTACGAGCAGTACTTC. The encoded protein is CSATRTGGYEQYF.

In this sample, this clonotype turned up many times. The V and J genes are TRBV7-6 and TRBJ2-7; D is unresolved. V gave up 5 bases and J gave up 3 bases, with 11 bases separating them. This CDR3 spans 13 amino acids. Germline CDR1 and CDR2: SGHVS and FNYEAQ. The CDR3 is CASSPILFYEQYF. The CDR3 DNA reads TGTGCCAGCAGCCCGATCCTTTTCTACGAGCAGTACTTC.

This clonotype was detected ten times or more. V is TRBV6-5 and J is TRBJ2-5, with 7 bases that match TRBD1. V was clipped by 6 bases and J by 7 bases; unmatched bases: 11. The CDR3 contains 14 residues. Germline loops: CDR1 MNHEY, CDR2 SVGAGI. The CDR3 protein is CASRRDSDSWTQYF. The CDR3 DNA is TGTGCCAGCAGGAGGGACAGCGACTCATGGACCCAGTACTTC.

The chain links TRBV10-2 to TRBJ2-7; 7 nucleotides match TRBD2. Germline CDR1 WSHSY, CDR2 SAAADI. The V gene end was trimmed by 4 bases and the J gene end by 4 bases; junction bases not matched to a gene: 10. The CDR3 runs 15 residues. The CDR3 DNA follows: TGCGCCAGCAGTGCCGGACTAGGCCGGATGTACGAGCAGTACTTC. Protein sequence: CASSAGLGRMYEQYF.

This clonotype appeared a few times. The V and J genes are TRBV5-1 and TRBJ2-7, with D tentatively TRBD1 (6 bases). Germline V lookup: CDR1 SGHRS, CDR2 YFSETQ. Between the trimmed V and J ends, which lost 4 bases and 7 bases, there was a span of 24 bases. The CDR3 runs to 16 residues. The CDR3 nucleotides are TGCGCCAGCAGCCCCATCCCGGGACAAGCTTTAGGGGAGCAGTACTTC. Translating gives CASSPIPGQALGEQYF.

This clonotype was recorded at least ten times. The CDR3, as DNA: TGTGCCAGCAGCTTGCGGACTAGCGGGAGGACAAAGACCCAGTACTTC. Translated, it gives CASSLRTSGRTKTQYF. V is TRBV5-6 and J is TRBJ2-5; TRBD2 agrees at 14 bases. This CDR3 has 16 residues. The junction had 5 bases not matched to a gene; V was cut back by 1 base and J by 6 bases. Germline V gives CDR1 SGHDT, CDR2 YYEEEE.

This clonotype has ten or more counts. The rearrangement joins TRBV10-3 to TRBJ2-7; TRBD1 aligns across 7 bases. V shed 4 bases, J shed 7 bases, and the junction held 7 bases outside the gene matches. The CDR3 extends over 13 amino acids. Germline-derived CDR1 and CDR2 are ENHRY and SYGVKD. The CDR3 here is CAISATGMGEQYF. The CDR3 nucleotides read TGTGCCATCAGTGCGACAGGGATGGGGGAGCAGTACTTC.

This clonotype was seen only a few times. The V and J genes are TRBV11-2 and TRBJ1-6, with D perhaps matching TRBD1 (6 bases). The CDR3 runs to 18 residues. V lost 4 bases and J 4 bases, leaving 20 bases between the germline ends. The germline V gene encodes CDR1 SGHAT and CDR2 FQNNGV. As DNA, the CDR3 is TGTGCCAGCAGCTCAACCTCAGCACTCAGGGGTTATAATTCACCCCTCCACTTT. Encoded protein: CASSSTSALRGYNSPLHF.

This clonotype was seen more than once but under ten times. CDR3 protein: CASSRGPGQSSYEQYF. In DNA, the CDR3 is TGCGCCAGCAGCCGGGGACCGGGACAGAGCTCCTACGAGCAGTACTTC. This chain uses TRBV4-3 with TRBJ2-7; TRBD1 matches at 7 bases. This CDR3 is built from 16 residues. The V gene end was trimmed by 4 bases and the J gene end by 0 bases; junction bases not matched to a gene: 9. Germline V CDR1 and CDR2: LGHNA, YSLEER.

There are many counts of this clonotype. This chain links TRBV29-1 with TRBJ1-4; weak D call: TRBD1 (5 bases). CDR3 length: 13 amino acids. V was shortened by 7 bases and J by 8 bases, with 17 bases between the two germline ends. Germline values: CDR1 SQVTM, CDR2 ANQGSEA. The CDR3 here is CSAAYRDEEKLFF. For the CDR3, the DNA is TGCAGCGCCGCCTATCGGGACGAGGAAAAACTGTTTTTT.

This clonotype occurred a few times. The chain uses TRBV4-3 and TRBJ2-5; a possible D gene is TRBD2 (7 bases). The CDR3 has 15 residues. CDR1 is LGHNA, CDR2 YSLEER, per germline. The ends were cut back, 1 base at V and 5 bases at J, with 14 bases in the middle. The CDR3, as DNA: TGCGCCAGCAGCCAAGTGTGGACTAGGGGGGAGACCCAGTACTTC. Translating gives CASSQVWTRGETQYF.

In this sample, this clonotype turned up a few times. The V and J genes are TRBV2 and TRBJ1-4, with D hard to call. Germline V lookup: CDR1 SNHLY, CDR2 FYNNEI. The CDR3 contains 13 residues. Trimming stripped 8 bases from V and 16 bases from J, with 23 bases between. As DNA, the CDR3 is TGTGCCAGCGTCGGGGAGAGGGATGAAAAAAAGTTTTTT. Translation: CASVGERDEKKFF.

V gene TRBV2 combines with J gene TRBJ1-3; D is possibly TRBD1 (5 bases). The CDR3 sequence is 15 residues long. V dropped 7 bases and J dropped 0 bases, with 13 bases sitting between them. CDR1 is SNHLY, CDR2 FYNNEI, per germline. The CDR3 sequence: CASIRDGPSGNTIYF. The CDR3 region has the DNA TGTGCCAGCATTCGGGACGGACCCTCTGGAAACACCATATATTTT.

V usage is TRBV29-1 and J usage is TRBJ1-2; D is undetermined. The CDR3 has 13 amino acids. Germline-derived CDR1 and CDR2 are SQVTM and ANQGSEA. Trimming removed 7 bases at V and 4 bases at J, with 16 bases between. The CDR3: CSARTAGFYGYTF. The CDR3 bases are TGCAGCGCCCGAACAGCCGGATTCTATGGCTACACCTTC.

Only a few counts were recorded for this clonotype. V is TRBV10-3 and J is TRBJ1-1; tentative D call: TRBD1 (6 bases). There are 16 residues in the CDR3. V was clipped by 3 bases and J by 1 base, with 15 bases between them. Germline V CDR1 and CDR2: ENHRY, SYGVKD. The DNA for the CDR3 is TGTGCCATCAGTGATCCGGGACATCGGACGAACACTGAAGCTTTCTTT. It codes for CAISDPGHRTNTEAFF.

This clonotype occurred a few times. This chain links TRBV12-3 or TRBV12-4 with TRBJ1-5, with 9 positions matching TRBD1. The CDR3 runs 15 residues. Trimming took 5 bases from V and 3 from J; bases not matched to a gene: 5. The CDR3 is CASSRTGANNQPQHF. The DNA of the CDR3 is TGTGCCAGCAGTAGGACAGGGGCGAACAATCAGCCCCAGCATTTT.

Turning to this clonotype: Given a much more abundant clone one base away, this may be a read error. V is TRBV7-2 and J is TRBJ2-5; TRBD1 matches 7 bases. The CDR3 is 14 residues long. Germline lookup yields CDR1 SGHTA and CDR2 FQGNSA. The CDR3 sequence: CAGSLDRERETQYF. Here the CDR3 DNA reads TGTGCCGGCAGCTTAGACAGGGAGCGGGAGACCCAGTACTTC.

The chain combines TRBV29-1 with TRBJ1-1, with D possibly TRBD1 on 5 matching bases. The CDR3 length is 12 residues. V was pared by 3 bases and J by 5 bases, with 10 bases between. In germline, CDR1 is SQVTM, CDR2 ANQGSEA. The DNA of the CDR3 is TGCAGCGTTGATGGGGGAGCGACTGAAGCTTTCTTT. It encodes CSVDGGATEAFF. The full variable domain, with the rest looked up from reference TRBV29-1 and TRBJ1-1, is SAVISQKPSRDICQRGTSLTIQCQVDSQVTMMFWYRQQPGQSLTLIATANQGSEATYESGFVIDKFPISRPNLTFSTLTVSNMSPEDSSIYLCSVDGGATEAFFGQGTRLTVV.